Each of the 13 T cell receptor beta chains below was sequenced from the same sample in a study of T cells in localized non-small cell lung cancer. Method: immunoSEQ multiplex PCR; TCRdb's copy keeps in-frame clones and lacks some. The table records around 26,000 clones, approximately 90% of them present only once. The sample was peripheral blood, taken before any cancer treatment. Receptor source: a female donor over 55 with stage II squamous cell lung carcinoma.

The J gene is TRBJ2-1, the V gene TRBV27, with D perhaps matching TRBD1 or TRBD2 (5 bases each). The V and J ends lost 5 bases and 9 bases respectively, with 14 bases between them. This CDR3 region has 13 residues. Germline CDR1 reads MNHEY; CDR2 reads SMNVEV (reference sequence). The CDR3 here is CASSPSRETEQFF. CDR3 sequence (DNA): TGTGCCAGCAGTCCCAGCAGGGAGACTGAGCAGTTCTTC.

This sequence joins TRBV18 and TRBJ1-2; possible D gene TRBD1, 6 bases. The CDR3 length is 17 residues. V was trimmed by 0 bases and J by 3 bases, leaving 17 bases between them. Germline V lookup: CDR1 KGHSH, CDR2 LQKENI. CDR3 sequence reads: CASSPPAPGGSDYGYTF. The CDR3 DNA sequence: TGTGCCAGCTCACCACCCGCTCCCGGGGGCTCGGACTATGGCTACACCTTC.

The chain couples TRBV11-2 to TRBJ1-5; possibly TRBD1 for D (5 bases). Germline CDR1 is SGHAT and CDR2 is FQNNGV. The length of the CDR3 is 16 residues. V lost 4 bases and J 3 bases, leaving 16 bases between the germline ends. The CDR3 DNA reads TGTGCCAGCAGCTCTGGCTCGAACAGGCACAATCAGCCCCAGCATTTT. Amino acids: CASSSGSNRHNQPQHF.

This chain uses TRBV21-1 with TRBJ2-3. TRBV21-1 is a pseudogene. The CDR3 contains 11 residues. The CDR3 DNA is TGTGCCAGCAGCAAAGATCCGGGCTCGTATTTT. It codes for CASSKDPGSYF.

The V and J genes are TRBV7-2 and TRBJ1-6; D gene unclear. The V gene lost 1 base and the J gene lost 7 bases, with 11 bases spanning the gap. Germline CDR1 and CDR2: SGHTA and FQGNSA. CDR3 length equals 15 residues. The CDR3 here is CASSLVWVENSPLHF. CDR3 nucleotides: TGTGCCAGCAGCTTAGTATGGGTAGAAAATTCACCCCTCCACTTT.

The chain recombines TRBV28 with TRBJ2-7; 7 nucleotides agree with TRBD1. This CDR3 region has 14 residues. V was clipped by 3 bases and J by 2 bases; unmatched bases: 4. Germline assignment: CDR1 MDHEN and CDR2 SYDVKM. The CDR3 DNA sequence: TGTGCCAGCAGTTTGTGGGGACAGCCCTACGAGCAGTACTTC. Protein: CASSLWGQPYEQYF.

Comments on this clone: At one end the junction does not follow the germline gene, possibly because of a read error. The chain joins TRBV30 to TRBJ1-6; D gene unclear. There are 14 residues in the CDR3. CDR1 and CDR2 from the germline V gene are GTSNPN and SVGIG (reference sequence). As DNA, the CDR3 is TGTGCCGGGAGACTCAGCTCCTATAATTCACCCCTCCACTTT. Residues: CAGRLSSYNSPLHF.

The chain couples TRBV11-3 to TRBJ2-7; D gene unclear. Trimming cost V 1 base and J 0 bases, with 7 bases left between them. The CDR3 totals 14 residues. Looked up from germline, CDR1 is SGHNT and CDR2 is YENEEA. CDR3 nucleotide sequence: TGTGCCAGCAGCTTAGGGGGTAACTCCTACGAGCAGTACTTC. Its protein is CASSLGGNSYEQYF.

The CDR3 here is CASSLGLAGKAYEQYF. The CDR3 DNA reads as TGTGCCAGCAGCTTAGGACTAGCGGGGAAGGCCTACGAGCAGTACTTC. V and J are TRBV11-2 and TRBJ2-7, with 11 bases that match TRBD2. The V gene's germline CDR1 is SGHAT and CDR2 FQNNGV. V gave up 1 base and J gave up 2 bases; unmatched junction bases: 4. The CDR3 runs to 16 residues.

The V and J genes are TRBV6-1 and TRBJ1-1; a possible D gene is TRBD1 (5 bases). V lost 1 base, J lost 3 bases, and 12 bases lay in between. The CDR3 is 15 residues long. Germline V gene lookup returns CDR1 MNHNS and CDR2 SASEGT. The CDR3 spells CASSEVGMGDTEAFF. As DNA, the CDR3 is TGTGCCAGCAGTGAAGTGGGAATGGGGGACACTGAAGCTTTCTTT.

This clone appeared once. The chain carries TRBV28 and TRBJ1-4, with D perhaps matching TRBD1 (5 bases). CDR1 is MDHEN and CDR2 is SYDVKM in the germline V gene. The CDR3 runs to 15 residues. V was shortened by 3 bases and J by 0 bases, with 8 bases between the two germline ends. The CDR3 is CASSLGGATNEKLFF. The DNA for the CDR3 is TGTGCCAGCAGTTTGGGGGGTGCAACTAATGAAAAACTGTTTTTT.

The chain carries TRBV5-1 and TRBJ1-1; 7 bases are a match to TRBD1. The germline V gene has CDR1 SGHRS and CDR2 YFSETQ. The trim removed 4 bases at V and 0 bases at J, leaving 3 bases unmatched. The length of the CDR3 is 14 residues. CDR3 amino acids: CASSVGQMNTEAFF. CDR3 DNA sequence: TGCGCCAGCAGCGTGGGACAGATGAACACTGAAGCTTTCTTT. The full variable domain, its missing parts supplied by reference TRBV5-1 and TRBJ1-1, is KAGVTQTPRYLIKTRGQQVTLSCSPISGHRSVSWYQQTPGQGLQFLFEYFSETQRNKGNFPGRFSGRQFSNSRSEMNVSTLELGDSALYLCASSVGQMNTEAFFGQGTRLTVV.

This clone was counted a single time. J is TRBJ1-2 and V is TRBV6-5; possible D gene TRBD1, 5 bases. With 2 bases removed from V and 4 bases from J, the gap between germline ends came to 5 bases. The CDR3 runs to 12 residues. Germline V gene data show CDR1 as MNHEY and CDR2 as SVGAGI. The CDR3 region is CASSYGTYGYTF. The CDR3 DNA sequence: TGTGCCAGCAGTTACGGGACCTATGGCTACACCTTC.